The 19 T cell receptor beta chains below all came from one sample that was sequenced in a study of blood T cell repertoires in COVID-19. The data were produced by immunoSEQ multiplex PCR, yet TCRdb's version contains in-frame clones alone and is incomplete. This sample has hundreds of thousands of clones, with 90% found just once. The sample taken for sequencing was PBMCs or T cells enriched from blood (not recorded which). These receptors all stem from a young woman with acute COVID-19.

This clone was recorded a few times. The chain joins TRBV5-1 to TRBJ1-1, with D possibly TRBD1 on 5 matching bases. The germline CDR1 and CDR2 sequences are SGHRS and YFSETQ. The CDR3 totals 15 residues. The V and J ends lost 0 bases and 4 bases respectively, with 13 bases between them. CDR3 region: CASSLDAGMSTEAFF. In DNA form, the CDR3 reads TGCGCCAGCAGCTTGGACGCAGGGATGAGCACTGAAGCTTTCTTT.

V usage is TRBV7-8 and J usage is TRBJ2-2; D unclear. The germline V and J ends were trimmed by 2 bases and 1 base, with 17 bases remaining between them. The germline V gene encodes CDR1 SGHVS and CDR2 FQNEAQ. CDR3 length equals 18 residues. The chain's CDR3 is CASSLHKPRLGNTGELFF. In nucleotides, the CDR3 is TGTGCCAGCAGCTTACACAAACCGCGGTTGGGGAACACCGGGGAGCTGTTTTTT.

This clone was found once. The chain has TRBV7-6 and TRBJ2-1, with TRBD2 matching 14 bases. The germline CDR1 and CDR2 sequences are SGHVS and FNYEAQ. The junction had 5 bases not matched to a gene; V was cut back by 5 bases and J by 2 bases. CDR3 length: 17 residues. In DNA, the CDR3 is TGTGCCAGCAGCCTCGGACTAGCGGGAGGCGCCTACAATGAGCAGTTCTTC. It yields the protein CASSLGLAGGAYNEQFF.

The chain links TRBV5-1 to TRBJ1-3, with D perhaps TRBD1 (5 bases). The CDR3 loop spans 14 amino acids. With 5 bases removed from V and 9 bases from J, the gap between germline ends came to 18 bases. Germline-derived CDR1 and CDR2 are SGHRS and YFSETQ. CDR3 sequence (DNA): TGCGCCAGCAGGCGGGACCTACAGGACCGCACCATATATTTT. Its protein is CASRRDLQDRTIYF.

This CDR3 reads CASSLKGAPAYEQYF. The CDR3 coding sequence is TGTGCCAGCAGTTTGAAGGGGGCTCCCGCCTACGAGCAGTACTTC. This chain uses TRBV27 with TRBJ2-7; 7 bases fit TRBD1. CDR1 and CDR2 from the germline V gene are MNHEY and SMNVEV (reference sequence). The CDR3 runs to 15 residues. Trimming removed 3 bases from V and 2 bases from J; junction bases left unmatched: 7.

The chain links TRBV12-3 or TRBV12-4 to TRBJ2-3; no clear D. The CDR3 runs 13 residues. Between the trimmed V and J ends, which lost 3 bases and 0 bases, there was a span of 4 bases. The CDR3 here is CASSLTSTDTQYF. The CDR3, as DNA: TGTGCCAGCAGTTTGACTAGCACAGATACGCAGTATTTT.

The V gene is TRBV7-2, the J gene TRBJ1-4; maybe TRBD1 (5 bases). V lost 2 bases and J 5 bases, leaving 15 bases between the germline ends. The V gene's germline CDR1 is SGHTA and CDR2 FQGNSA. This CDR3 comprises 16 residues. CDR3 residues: CASSLRGGGGNEKLFF. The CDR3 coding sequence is TGTGCCAGCAGCTTAAGAGGCGGGGGAGGGAATGAAAAACTGTTTTTT. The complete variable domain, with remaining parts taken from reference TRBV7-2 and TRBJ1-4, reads GAGVSQSPSNKVTEKGKDVELRCDPISGHTALYWYRQSLGQGLEFLIYFQGNSAPDKSGLPSDRFSAERTGGSVSTLTIQRTQQEDSAVYLCASSLRGGGGNEKLFFGSGTQLSVL.

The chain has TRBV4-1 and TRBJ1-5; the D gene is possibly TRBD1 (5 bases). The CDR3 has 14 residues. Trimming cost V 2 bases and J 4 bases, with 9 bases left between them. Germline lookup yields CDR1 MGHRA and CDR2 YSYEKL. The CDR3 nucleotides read TGCGCCAGCAGCCAATGGGGGGGGAATCAGCCCCAGCATTTT. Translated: CASSQWGGNQPQHF.

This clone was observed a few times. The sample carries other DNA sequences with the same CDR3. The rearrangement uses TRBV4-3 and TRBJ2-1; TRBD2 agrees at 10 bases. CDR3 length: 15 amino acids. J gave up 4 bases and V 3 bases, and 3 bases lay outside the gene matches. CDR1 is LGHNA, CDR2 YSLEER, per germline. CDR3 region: CASSHGTSVYNEQFF. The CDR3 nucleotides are TGCGCCAGCAGCCACGGGACTAGCGTTTACAATGAGCAGTTCTTC.

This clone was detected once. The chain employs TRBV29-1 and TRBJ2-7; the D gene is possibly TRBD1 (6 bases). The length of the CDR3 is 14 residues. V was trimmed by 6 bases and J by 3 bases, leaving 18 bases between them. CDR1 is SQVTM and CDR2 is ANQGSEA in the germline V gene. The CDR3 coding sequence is TGCAGCGTCGCACGGACGGGACACCGCTACGAGCAGTACTTC. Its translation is CSVARTGHRYEQYF.

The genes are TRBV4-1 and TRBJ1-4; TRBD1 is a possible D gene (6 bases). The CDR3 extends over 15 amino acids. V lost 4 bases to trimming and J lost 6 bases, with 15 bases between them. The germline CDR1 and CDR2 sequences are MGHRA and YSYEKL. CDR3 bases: TGCGCCAGCAGCCGGCAGGACAGCGCGGATGAAAAACTGTTTTTT. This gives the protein CASSRQDSADEKLFF.

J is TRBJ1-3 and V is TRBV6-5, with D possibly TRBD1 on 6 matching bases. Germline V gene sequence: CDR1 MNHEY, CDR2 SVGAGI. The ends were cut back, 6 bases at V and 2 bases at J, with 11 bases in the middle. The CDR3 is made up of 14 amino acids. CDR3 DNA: TGTGCCAGCAGCCCACAGGGAACTGGAAACACCATATATTTT. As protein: CASSPQGTGNTIYF.

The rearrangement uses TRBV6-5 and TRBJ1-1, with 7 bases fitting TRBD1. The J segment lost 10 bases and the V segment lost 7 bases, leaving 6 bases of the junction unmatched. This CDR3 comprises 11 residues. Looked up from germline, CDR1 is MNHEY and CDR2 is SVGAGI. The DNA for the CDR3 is TGTGCCAGCACCACAGGGGTGGCAGCTTTCTTT. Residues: CASTTGVAAFF.

The CDR3 reads CASTDWVGNEQFF. DNA of the CDR3: TGTGCCAGCACGGACTGGGTGGGCAATGAGCAGTTCTTC. This chain connects TRBV2 to TRBJ2-1, with a tentative D call TRBD2 (5 bases). The V gene lost 7 bases and the J gene lost 6 bases, with 13 bases spanning the gap. From germline, CDR1 is SNHLY and CDR2 FYNNEI. This CDR3 contains 13 residues.

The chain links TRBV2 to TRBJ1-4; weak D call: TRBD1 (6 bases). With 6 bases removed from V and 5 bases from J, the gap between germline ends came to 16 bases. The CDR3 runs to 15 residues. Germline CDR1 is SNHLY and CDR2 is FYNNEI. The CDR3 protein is CASSYLTGSNEKLFF. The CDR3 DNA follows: TGTGCCAGCAGCTACCTGACAGGCTCGAATGAAAAACTGTTTTTT.

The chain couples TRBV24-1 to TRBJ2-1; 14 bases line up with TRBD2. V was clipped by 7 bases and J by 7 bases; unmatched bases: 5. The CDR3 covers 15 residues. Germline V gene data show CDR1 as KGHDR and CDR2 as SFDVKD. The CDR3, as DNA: TGTGCCACCAGCCGGGGACTAGCGGGAGTTAATGAGCAGTTCTTC. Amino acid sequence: CATSRGLAGVNEQFF.

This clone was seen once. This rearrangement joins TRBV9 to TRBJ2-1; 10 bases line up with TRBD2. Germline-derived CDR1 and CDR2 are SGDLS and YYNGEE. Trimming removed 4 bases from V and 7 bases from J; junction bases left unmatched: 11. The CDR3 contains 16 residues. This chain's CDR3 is CASSIYSGRTVNEQFF. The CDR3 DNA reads TGTGCCAGCAGCATTTATAGCGGGAGGACCGTTAATGAGCAGTTCTTC.

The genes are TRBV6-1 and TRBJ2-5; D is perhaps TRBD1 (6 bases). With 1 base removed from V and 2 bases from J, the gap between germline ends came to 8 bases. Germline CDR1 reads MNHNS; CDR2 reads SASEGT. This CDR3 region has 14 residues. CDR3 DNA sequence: TGTGCCAGCAGTGAAGGGACAGCGCAAGAGACCCAGTACTTC. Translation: CASSEGTAQETQYF.

The CDR3, as DNA: TGTGCCAGCAGACCTGGGACTAGCGGGTTGTTCTACGAGCAGTACTTC. Protein: CASRPGTSGLFYEQYF. V and J are TRBV27 and TRBJ2-7, with TRBD2 matching over 12 bases. The CDR3 runs 16 residues. The germline V gene encodes CDR1 MNHEY and CDR2 SMNVEV (reference sequence). Trimming cost V 6 bases and J 3 bases; bases outside gene matches: 9.